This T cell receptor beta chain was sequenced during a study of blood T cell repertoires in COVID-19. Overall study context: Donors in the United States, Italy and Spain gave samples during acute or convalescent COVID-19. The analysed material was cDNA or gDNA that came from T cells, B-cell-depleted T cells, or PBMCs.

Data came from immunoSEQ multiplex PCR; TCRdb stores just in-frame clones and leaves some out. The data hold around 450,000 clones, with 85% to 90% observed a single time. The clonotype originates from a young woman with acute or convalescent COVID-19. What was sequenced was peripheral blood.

The CDR3 DNA reads TGTGCCAGCAGTTTTCAGGCGGCTAGCGGGGGAGGCGAGCAGTACTTC. It yields the protein CASSFQAASGGGEQYF. The V gene is TRBV28, the J gene TRBJ2-7; 10 bases match TRBD2. The CDR3 consists of 16 residues. CDR1 is MDHEN, CDR2 SYDVKM, per germline. The V and J ends lost 3 bases and 6 bases, in that order; junction bases with no gene match: 11. The whole variable domain, remainder taken from reference TRBV28 and TRBJ2-7, is DVKVTQSSRYLVKRTGEKVFLECVQDMDHENMFWYRQDPGLGLRLIYFSYDVKMKEKGDIPEGYSVSREKKERFSLILESASTNQTSMYLCASSFQAASGGGEQYFGPGTRLTVT.